The T cell receptor (beta chain) under discussion was sequenced for a study of a mutant IDH1 vaccine in newly diagnosed glioma (dated by TCRdb to 2020 to 2023). Context from the whole study: Patients were given eight vaccinations, in weeks 1, 3, 5, 7, 11, 15, 19 and 23, which matched visits V03 through V10. Vaccination was initiated 4-6 weeks after radiotherapy alone, or concurrently with temozolomide cycles in the chemotherapy-containing groups. Of the approximately 29 treated patients, around 62% were male and approximately 40% were female, and a mean age of 40.4 years was recorded. Before enrollment, most patients had been given radiochemotherapy with temozolomide as standard therapy, while the rest had received either radiotherapy alone or temozolomide alone. Peripheral blood samples were drawn at six visits, namely V03 (baseline), V05, V07, V10, V12 and V13. For exploratory analyses, roughly 25 treated patients had longitudinal TCRB deep sequencing done wherever samples were available. Overall study outcomes, separate from this receptor: Across multiple MHC alleles, vaccine-induced immune responses were seen in nearly 95% of patients. According to the authors, sample limitations meant that analyses of patient blood samples could not be reproduced. Selection of PBMC samples for TCRB deep sequencing was based on availability. No apparent relationship was observed between pseudoprogression and alterations in the top peripheral T cell clonotypes detected by TCRB sequencing.

CDR3 length: 18 amino acids, cysteine to phenylalanine. CDR3 DNA only is kept here, 54 bases in frame from base 1. CDR1 and CDR2 were assigned from the germline V gene (reference sequence) as LNHNV and YYDKDF. Relative to germline, V is missing 1 base and J is missing 4 bases, with 9 bases of the junction outside any gene match. The method behind the library was the immunoSEQ multiplex PCR assay. The hsTCRB Kit was used according to the manufacturer's protocol to amplify rearranged TCR beta chain sequences. An Illumina MiSeq was used to sequence the TCRB libraries. In the original analysis: The kit vendor's proprietary platform handled demultiplexing, trimming and gene mapping. TCRdb's version of the immuneACCESS table is confined to in-frame rearrangements and falls short of the full clone set. An unresolved V gene accounts for under half of the shortfall where checked; the remainder is of unknown origin. V, J and clone size are those of that table, while D and trimming were read from the DNA. The sample table shows around 60,000 clones, and approximately 90% are seen once. The ten top clones hold approximately 1.9% of the sample.

For this clone: No antigen is known for it. Base-call qualities are not available, and no considerably larger clone is one nucleotide away.

The time point label, read with the paper, signifies: week 11, during vaccination. A 20-mer mutant IDH1 peptide at 300 micrograms in Montanide made up each vaccine dose, which was injected subcutaneously together with topical imiquimod. Newly diagnosed WHO grade 3 or 4 IDH1-mutant astrocytomas showing loss of nuclear ATRX were present in the donors. The samples were drawn from NOA16, a multicentre, single-arm, open-label phase I trial in Germany that tested a mutant IDH1 peptide vaccine in humans for the first time. Genomic DNA for TCRB sequencing was isolated from EDTA blood with the DNeasy Blood and Tissue Kit.

Recombination joined TRBV15 with TRBJ2-1; TRBD1 matches 11 bases in the middle. Sequenced here: PBMCs, sampled from a glioma patient whose treatment included an IDH1 peptide vaccine. This sequence was found in a man in his forties or fifties with glioma. The DNA sequence is as follows: TGTGCCACCAGCAGAGTCGGACAGGGGGCGGGTCGGTACAATGAGCAGTTCTTC. This codes for CATSRVGQGAGRYNEQFF.